A selection of T cell receptor beta chains follows, all from one sample in a study of vaccination and CD4 T cells after COVID-19. These receptors have no identified antigens. From the PCR reads, TCRdb called clonotypes with MiXCR, one entry per CDR3 protein. The data contain 10,000 or so distinct CDR3 sequences, roughly 62% of them singletons. Source material: CD4+ T cells from blood, cultured in vitro. The receptor source for this set is a human donor who had recovered from COVID-19. The CDR3 runs from the conserved cysteine through the conserved F or W. Clone size is given for some rows only: seen once, a few or many times, or a class if the clone is expanded.

abundance,v_gene,j_gene,CDR3aa
few,TRBV3-1,TRBJ1-4,CASSQVPSEKLFF
few,TRBV10-1,TRBJ1-6,CASREGASPLHF
.,TRBV20-1,TRBJ1-5,CSAREANQPQHF
few,TRBV28,.,CASSLMRLADYEQYF
.,TRBV10-3,TRBJ1-1,CAISESEGSEAFF
.,TRBV28,TRBJ2-7,CASSSPGQQYF
.,TRBV15,TRBJ2-7,CATSREAVSSYEQYF
few,TRBV7-3,TRBJ2-1,CASSLTNHNEQFF
few,TRBV24-1,TRBJ2-5,CATSDLYQYF
.,TRBV14,TRBJ1-2,CASGQDPNYGYTF
few,TRBV2,TRBJ2-3,CASTTVFSDTQYF
.,TRBV10-3,TRBJ1-1,CAIRREMNTEAFF
.,TRBV20-1,TRBJ1-5,CSARGGDQPQHF
.,TRBV28,TRBJ1-2,CASSGRDRGYYGYTF
.,TRBV2,TRBJ2-2,CASSPPRPRPGELFF
few,TRBV10-3,TRBJ1-2,CAISESTGTGDGYTF
few,TRBV2,TRBJ1-5,CASNTQGAHNQPQHF
.,TRBV20-1,TRBJ1-1,CSAPGGKAEAFF
.,TRBV20-1,TRBJ2-7,CSGAPSRGLDEQYF
.,TRBV6-1,TRBJ1-5,CASSRQGARQPQHF
.,TRBV6-1,TRBJ1-1,CASRRTGRDTEAFF
.,TRBV25-1,TRBJ1-2,CASGLTGGAGYTF
.,TRBV28,TRBJ2-5,CASSFFPGVRGVGWYF
.,TRBV7-2,TRBJ2-5,CASSSRQATQETQYF
few,TRBV20-1,TRBJ2-7,CSARDGSGYEQYF
large,TRBV6-4,TRBJ2-1,CASSDSWTPYNEQFF
.,TRBV28,TRBJ1-5,CASRGQNQPQHF
few,TRBV5-1,TRBJ1-1,CASSQDRPHAEAFF
.,TRBV4-1,TRBJ2-7,CASSQDQGFASDSYEQYF
.,TRBV5-5,TRBJ1-6,CASSLGSSYNSPLHF
few,TRBV7-2,TRBJ1-1,CASSLDQGRLGEAFF
few,TRBV20-1,TRBJ1-5,CSARQSLGIHNQPQHF
.,TRBV4-1,TRBJ1-5,CASSHERTRGINQPQHF
few,TRBV6-1,TRBJ2-3,CATNQGGSSTDTQYF